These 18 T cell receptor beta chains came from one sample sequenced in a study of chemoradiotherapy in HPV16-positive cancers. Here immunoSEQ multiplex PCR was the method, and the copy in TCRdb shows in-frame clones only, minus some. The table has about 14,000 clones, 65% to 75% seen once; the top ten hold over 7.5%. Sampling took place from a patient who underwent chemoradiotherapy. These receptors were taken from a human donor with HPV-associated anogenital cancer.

CDR3 residues: CASRPINYGYTF. The CDR3 coding sequence is TGTGCCAGCAGGCCTATAAACTATGGCTACACCTTC. V gene TRBV6-5 combines with J gene TRBJ1-2, with D unclear. Trimming took off 6 bases at V and 2 bases at J, with 7 bases between the two ends. This CDR3 region has 12 residues. Germline V gene lookup returns CDR1 MNHEY and CDR2 SVGAGI.

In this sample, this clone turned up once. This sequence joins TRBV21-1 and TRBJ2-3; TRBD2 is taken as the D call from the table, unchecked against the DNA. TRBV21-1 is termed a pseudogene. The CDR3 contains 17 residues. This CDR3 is CASRLAGGLRETDTQYF. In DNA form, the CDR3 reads TGTGCCTCGAGGCTAGCGGGAGGGCTACGAGAAACAGATACGCAGTATTTT.

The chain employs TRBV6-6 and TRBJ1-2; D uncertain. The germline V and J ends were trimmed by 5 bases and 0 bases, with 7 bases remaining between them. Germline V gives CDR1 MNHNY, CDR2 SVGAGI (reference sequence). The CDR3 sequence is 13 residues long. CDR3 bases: TGTGCCAGCAGTCGGGAGGCTAACTATGGCTACACCTTC. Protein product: CASSREANYGYTF.

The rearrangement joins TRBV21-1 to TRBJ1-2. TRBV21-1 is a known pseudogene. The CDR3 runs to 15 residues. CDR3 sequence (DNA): TGTGCCAGCAGCAAACGATGCAGAGCTAACTATGGCTACACCTTC. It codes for CASSKRCRANYGYTF.

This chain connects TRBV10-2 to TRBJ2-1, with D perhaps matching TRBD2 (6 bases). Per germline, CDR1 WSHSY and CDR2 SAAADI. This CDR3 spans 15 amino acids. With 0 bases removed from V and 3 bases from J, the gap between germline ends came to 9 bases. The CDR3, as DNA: TGCGCCAGCAGTGAGTCGACGGGAGTCTACAATGAGCAGTTCTTC. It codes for CASSESTGVYNEQFF.

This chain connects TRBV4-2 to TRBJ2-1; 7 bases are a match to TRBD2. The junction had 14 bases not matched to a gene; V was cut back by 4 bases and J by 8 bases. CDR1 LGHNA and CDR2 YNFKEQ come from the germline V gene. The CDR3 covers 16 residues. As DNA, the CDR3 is TGTGCCAGCAGCCCAACACGGGCGGGAGTCGGGGATGAGCAGTTCTTC. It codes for CASSPTRAGVGDEQFF.

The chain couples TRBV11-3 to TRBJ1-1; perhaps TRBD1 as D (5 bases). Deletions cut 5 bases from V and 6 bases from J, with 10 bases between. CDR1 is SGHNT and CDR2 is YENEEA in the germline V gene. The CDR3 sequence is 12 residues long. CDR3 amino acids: CASSEGWAEAFF. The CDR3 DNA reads TGTGCCAGCAGCGAGGGGTGGGCTGAAGCTTTCTTT.

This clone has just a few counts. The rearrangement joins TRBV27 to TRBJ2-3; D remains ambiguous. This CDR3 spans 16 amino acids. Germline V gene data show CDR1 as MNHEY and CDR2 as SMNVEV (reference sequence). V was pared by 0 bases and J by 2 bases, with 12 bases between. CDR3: CASSLSRQRVTDTQYF. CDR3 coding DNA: TGTGCCAGCAGTTTATCGCGGCAGCGCGTCACAGATACGCAGTATTTT.

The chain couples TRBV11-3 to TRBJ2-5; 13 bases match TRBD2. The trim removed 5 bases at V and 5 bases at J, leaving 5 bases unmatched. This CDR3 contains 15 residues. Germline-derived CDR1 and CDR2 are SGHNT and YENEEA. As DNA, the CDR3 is TGTGCCAGCAGCCTCGGGACTAGCGGGATCGAGACCCAGTACTTC. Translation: CASSLGTSGIETQYF. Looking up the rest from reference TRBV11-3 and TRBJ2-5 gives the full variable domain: EAGVVQSPRYKIIEKKQPVAFWCNPISGHNTLYWYLQNLGQGPELLIRYENEEAVDDSQLPKDRFSAERLKGVDSTLKIQPAELGDSAVYLCASSLGTSGIETQYFGPGTRLLVL.

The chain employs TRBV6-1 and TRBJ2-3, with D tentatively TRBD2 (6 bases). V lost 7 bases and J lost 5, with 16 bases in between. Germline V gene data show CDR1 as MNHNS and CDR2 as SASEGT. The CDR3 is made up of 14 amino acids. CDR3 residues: CASTGDSLIDTQYF. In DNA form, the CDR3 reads TGTGCCAGCACCGGGGACTCCTTGATAGATACGCAGTATTTT.

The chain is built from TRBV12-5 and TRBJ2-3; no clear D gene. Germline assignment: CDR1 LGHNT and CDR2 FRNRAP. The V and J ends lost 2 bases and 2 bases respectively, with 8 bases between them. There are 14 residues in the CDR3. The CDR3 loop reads CASGLNRITDTQYF. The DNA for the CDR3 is TGTGCTAGTGGTTTGAACAGAATCACAGATACGCAGTATTTT.

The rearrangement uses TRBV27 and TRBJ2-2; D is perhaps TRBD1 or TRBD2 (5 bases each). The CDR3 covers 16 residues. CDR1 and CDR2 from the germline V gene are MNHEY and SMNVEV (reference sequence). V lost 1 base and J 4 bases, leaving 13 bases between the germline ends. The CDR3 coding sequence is TGTGCCAGCAGTTTATTCGAGGGAAGGGGCACCGGGGAGCTGTTTTTT. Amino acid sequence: CASSLFEGRGTGELFF.

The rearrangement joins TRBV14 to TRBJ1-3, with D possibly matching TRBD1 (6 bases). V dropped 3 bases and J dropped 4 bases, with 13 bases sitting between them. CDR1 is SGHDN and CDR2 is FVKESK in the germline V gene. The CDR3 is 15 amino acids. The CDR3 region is CASSHPGQLGNTIYF. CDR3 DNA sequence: TGTGCCAGCAGCCACCCCGGACAGCTAGGAAACACCATATATTTT.

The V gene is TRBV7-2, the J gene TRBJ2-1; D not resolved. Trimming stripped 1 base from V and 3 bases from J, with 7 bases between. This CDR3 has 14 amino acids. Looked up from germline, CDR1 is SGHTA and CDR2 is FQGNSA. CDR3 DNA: TGTGCCAGCAGCTTAGGTGGGTACTACAATGAGCAGTTCTTC. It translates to CASSLGGYYNEQFF.

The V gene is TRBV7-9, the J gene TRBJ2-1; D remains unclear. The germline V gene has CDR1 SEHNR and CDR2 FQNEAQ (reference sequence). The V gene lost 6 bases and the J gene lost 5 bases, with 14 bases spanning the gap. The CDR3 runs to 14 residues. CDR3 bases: TGTGCCAGCAGTTTCCAATCCCTAAACAATGAGCAGTTCTTC. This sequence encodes CASSFQSLNNEQFF.

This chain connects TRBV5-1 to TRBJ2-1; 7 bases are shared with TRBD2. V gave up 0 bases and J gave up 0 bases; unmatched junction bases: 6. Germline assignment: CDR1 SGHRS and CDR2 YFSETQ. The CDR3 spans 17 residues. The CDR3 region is CASSLAGGGSSYNEQFF. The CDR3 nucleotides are TGCGCCAGCAGCTTGGCCGGGGGAGGGAGCTCCTACAATGAGCAGTTCTTC.

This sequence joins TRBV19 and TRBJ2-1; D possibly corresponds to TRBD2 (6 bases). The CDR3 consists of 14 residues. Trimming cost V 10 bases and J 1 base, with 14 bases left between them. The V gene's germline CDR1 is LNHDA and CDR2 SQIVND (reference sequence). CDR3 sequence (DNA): TGTGCCACCCTTATTAGCGGATCCTACAATGAGCAGTTCTTC. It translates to CATLISGSYNEQFF.

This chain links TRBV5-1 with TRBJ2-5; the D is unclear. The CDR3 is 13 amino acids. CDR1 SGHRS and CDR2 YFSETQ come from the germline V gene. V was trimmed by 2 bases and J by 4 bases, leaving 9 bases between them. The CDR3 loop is CASSFFSGETQYF. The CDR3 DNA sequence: TGCGCCAGCAGCTTCTTTTCTGGAGAGACCCAGTACTTC.